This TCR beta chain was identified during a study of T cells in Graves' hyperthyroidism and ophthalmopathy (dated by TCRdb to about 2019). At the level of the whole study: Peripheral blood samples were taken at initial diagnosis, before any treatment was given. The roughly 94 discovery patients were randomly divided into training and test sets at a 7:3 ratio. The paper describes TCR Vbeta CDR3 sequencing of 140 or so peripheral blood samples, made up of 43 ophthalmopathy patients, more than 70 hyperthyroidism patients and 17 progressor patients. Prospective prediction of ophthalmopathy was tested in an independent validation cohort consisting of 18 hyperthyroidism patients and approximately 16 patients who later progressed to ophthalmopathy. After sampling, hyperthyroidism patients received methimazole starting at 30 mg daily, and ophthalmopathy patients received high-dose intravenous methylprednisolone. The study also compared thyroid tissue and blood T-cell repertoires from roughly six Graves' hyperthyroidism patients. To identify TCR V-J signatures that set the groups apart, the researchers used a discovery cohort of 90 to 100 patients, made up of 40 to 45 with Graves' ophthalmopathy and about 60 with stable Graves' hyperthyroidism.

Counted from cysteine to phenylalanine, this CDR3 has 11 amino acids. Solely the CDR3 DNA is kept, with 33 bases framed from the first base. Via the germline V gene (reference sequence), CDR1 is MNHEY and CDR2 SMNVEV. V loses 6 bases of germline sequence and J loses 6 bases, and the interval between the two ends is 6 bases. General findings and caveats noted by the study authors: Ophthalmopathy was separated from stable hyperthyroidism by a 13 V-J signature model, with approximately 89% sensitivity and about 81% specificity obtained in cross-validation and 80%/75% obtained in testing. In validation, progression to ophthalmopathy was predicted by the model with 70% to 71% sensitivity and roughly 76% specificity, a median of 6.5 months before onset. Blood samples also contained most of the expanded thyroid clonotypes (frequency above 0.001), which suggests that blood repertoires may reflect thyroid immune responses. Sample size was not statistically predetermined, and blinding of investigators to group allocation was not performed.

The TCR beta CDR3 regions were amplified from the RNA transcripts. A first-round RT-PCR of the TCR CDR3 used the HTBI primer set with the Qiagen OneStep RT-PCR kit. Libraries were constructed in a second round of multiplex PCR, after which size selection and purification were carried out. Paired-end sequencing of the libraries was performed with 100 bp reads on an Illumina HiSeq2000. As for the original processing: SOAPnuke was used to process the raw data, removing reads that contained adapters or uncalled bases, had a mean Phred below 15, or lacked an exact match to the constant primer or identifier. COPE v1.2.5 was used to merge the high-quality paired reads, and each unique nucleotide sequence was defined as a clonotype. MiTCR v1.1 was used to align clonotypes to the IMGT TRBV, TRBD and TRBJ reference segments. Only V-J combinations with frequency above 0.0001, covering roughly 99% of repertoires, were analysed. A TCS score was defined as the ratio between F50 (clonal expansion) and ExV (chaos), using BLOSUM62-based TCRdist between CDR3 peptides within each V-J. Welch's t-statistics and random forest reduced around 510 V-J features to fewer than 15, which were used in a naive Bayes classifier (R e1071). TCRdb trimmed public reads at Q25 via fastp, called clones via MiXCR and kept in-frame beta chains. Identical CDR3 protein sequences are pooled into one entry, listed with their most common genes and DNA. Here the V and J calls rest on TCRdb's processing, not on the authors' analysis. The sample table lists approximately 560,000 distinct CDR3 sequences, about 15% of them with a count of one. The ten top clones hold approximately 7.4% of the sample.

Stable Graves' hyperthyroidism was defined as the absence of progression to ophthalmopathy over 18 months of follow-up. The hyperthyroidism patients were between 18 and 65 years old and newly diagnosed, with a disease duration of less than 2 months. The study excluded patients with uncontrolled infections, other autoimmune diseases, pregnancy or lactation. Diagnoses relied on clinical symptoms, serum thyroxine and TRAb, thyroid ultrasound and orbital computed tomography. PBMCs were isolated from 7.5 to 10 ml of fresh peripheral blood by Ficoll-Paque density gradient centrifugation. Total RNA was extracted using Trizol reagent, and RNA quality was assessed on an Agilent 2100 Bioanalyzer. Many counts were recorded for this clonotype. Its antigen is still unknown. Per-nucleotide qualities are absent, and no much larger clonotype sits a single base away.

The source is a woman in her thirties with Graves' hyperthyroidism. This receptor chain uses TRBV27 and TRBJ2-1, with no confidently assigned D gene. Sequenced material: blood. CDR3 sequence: CASSRANEQFF. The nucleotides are TGTGCCAGCAGCCGCGCCAATGAGCAGTTCTTC.